The 19 T cell receptor beta chains listed next were all sequenced from one sample in a study of T and B cells in COVID-19 patients. From blood, about 250-550 ng of genomic DNA served as TRB template. TRB rearrangements were amplified by multiplex PCR with BIOMED2 TRB-A/B primers. MiXCR, applied by TCRdb to the multiplex PCR reads, yields one record per CDR3 protein. The sample includes about 5,000 distinct CDR3 sequences, approximately 26% of them seen just once. Sequences were obtained from blood. These receptors were taken from a human donor with active COVID-19.

In its sample, this clonotype is large. The chain employs TRBV29-1 and TRBJ2-7; TRBD1 matches 9 bases. The ends lost 6 bases at V and 4 bases at J; junction bases unmatched: 1. Germline lookup yields CDR1 SQVTM and CDR2 ANQGSEA. There are 11 residues in the CDR3. In nucleotides, the CDR3 is TGCAGCGTCGGGACAGGGTACGAGCAGTACTTC. Its protein is CSVGTGYEQYF.

The chain links TRBV5-6 to TRBJ1-1; 7 bases fit TRBD1. Germline assignment: CDR1 SGHDT and CDR2 YYEEEE. V dropped 3 bases and J dropped 2; count of bases not matched to a gene: 4. CDR3 length: 14 residues. CDR3 region: CASSWDSDNTEAFF. The DNA for the CDR3 is TGTGCCAGCAGCTGGGACAGCGACAACACTGAAGCTTTCTTT.

V gene TRBV11-2 combines with J gene TRBJ2-1, with D unresolved. This CDR3 comprises 15 residues. Trimming cost V 2 bases and J 0 bases, with 8 bases left between them. Germline V gives CDR1 SGHAT, CDR2 FQNNGV. CDR3 sequence (DNA): TGTGCCAGCAGCTTATCAGTGGGCTCCTACAATGAGCAGTTCTTC. Protein: CASSLSVGSYNEQFF. Complete variable domain (other parts from reference TRBV11-2 and TRBJ2-1): EAGVAQSPRYKIIEKRQSVAFWCNPISGHATLYWYQQILGQGPKLLIQFQNNGVVDDSQLPKDRFSAERLKGVDSTLKIQPAKLEDSAVYLCASSLSVGSYNEQFFGPGTRLTVL.

By share, this clonotype counts as medium-sized (0.01 to 0.1%). This chain uses TRBV5-6 with TRBJ2-5; the D is unclear. Germline CDR1 SGHDT, CDR2 YYEEEE. V was trimmed by 4 bases and J by 2 bases, leaving 12 bases between them. CDR3 length: 14 residues. CDR3 in amino acids: CASSLESFQETQYF. CDR3 sequence (DNA): TGTGCCAGCAGCCTCGAAAGTTTTCAAGAGACCCAGTACTTC.

This clonotype has more than one count but fewer than ten. The chain combines TRBV6-2 or TRBV6-3 with TRBJ1-1, with D perhaps TRBD1 (5 bases). Trimming took 5 bases from V and 9 from J, leaving 13 bases between them. The CDR3 totals 12 residues. Per germline, CDR1 MNHEY and CDR2 SVGEGT. The CDR3 sequence is CASSGTGSKAFF. CDR3 bases: TGTGCCAGCAGTGGTACAGGAAGTAAAGCTTTCTTT.

This clonotype was counted once. This sequence joins TRBV5-1 and TRBJ1-4; D gene unclear. V dropped 0 bases and J dropped 8 bases, with 11 bases sitting between them. The CDR3 totals 14 residues. The germline V gene has CDR1 SGHRS and CDR2 YFSETQ. The DNA of the CDR3 is TGCGCCAGCAGCTTGGAAATTAGAGGGGAAAAACTGTTTTTT. Protein sequence: CASSLEIRGEKLFF.

The chain combines TRBV18 with TRBJ2-2, with 10 bases that match TRBD2. Germline CDR1 reads KGHSH; CDR2 reads LQKENI. The CDR3 consists of 16 residues. The V segment lost 3 bases and the J segment 1 base; nucleotides outside the gene matches: 2. The CDR3 region is CASSPPSGGNTGELFF. Here the CDR3 DNA reads TGTGCCAGCTCACCGCCTAGCGGGGGGAACACCGGGGAGCTGTTTTTT.

The V call is TRBV5-1, the J call TRBJ1-6, with D possibly being TRBD1 (5 bases). Germline V gene lookup returns CDR1 SGHRS and CDR2 YFSETQ. Trimming left V 0 bases short and J 7 bases short, with 11 bases between. CDR3 length: 15 residues. The CDR3 DNA follows: TGCGCCAGCAGCTTGGTTGAGGGGAGGAATTCACCCCTCCACTTT. This encodes CASSLVEGRNSPLHF.

The chain joins TRBV7-6 to TRBJ2-1; D gene unclear. The germline V gene has CDR1 SGHVS and CDR2 FNYEAQ. The CDR3 extends over 14 amino acids. The V gene lost 5 bases and the J gene lost 5 bases, with 13 bases spanning the gap. CDR3 DNA: TGTGCCAGCAGCCCCACAGTGGCGGACAATGAGCAGTTCTTC. Protein product: CASSPTVADNEQFF.

The rearrangement uses TRBV4-3 and TRBJ2-3; D not resolved. Trimming took 4 bases from V and 1 from J, leaving 12 bases between them. This CDR3 contains 15 residues. The germline gives CDR1 LGHNA, CDR2 YSLEER. The CDR3 is CASSPVDPGTDTQYF. In DNA form, the CDR3 reads TGCGCCAGCAGCCCCGTCGACCCAGGCACAGATACGCAGTATTTT.

The gene calls are TRBV28 and TRBJ1-2; unclear D gene. This CDR3 region has 13 residues. CDR1 is MDHEN, CDR2 SYDVKM, per germline. V was pared by 8 bases and J by 4 bases, with 14 bases between. CDR3 loop: CASAQTDFYGYTF. CDR3 DNA: TGTGCCAGCGCCCAGACCGACTTCTATGGCTACACCTTC.

This clonotype was picked up many times. Written as DNA, the CDR3 is TGTGCCAGCACTCGGGACAGGGGAGATGAAAAACTGTTTTTT. This encodes CASTRDRGDEKLFF. The chain carries TRBV6-1 and TRBJ1-4; TRBD1 matches 10 bases. CDR3 size: 14 residues. From germline, CDR1 is MNHNS and CDR2 SASEGT. Trimming cost V 7 bases and J 6 bases; bases outside gene matches: 5.

This clonotype was recorded a few times. The chain uses TRBV7-2 and TRBJ1-1; D is unresolved. Germline assignment: CDR1 SGHTA and CDR2 FQGNSA. Trimming left V 1 base short and J 5 bases short, with 11 bases between. This CDR3 has 14 amino acids. CDR3 coding DNA: TGTGCCAGCAGCTTAGTTCAAGGGCGGACTGAAGCTTTCTTT. This sequence encodes CASSLVQGRTEAFF.

This clonotype is large in the sample. This rearrangement joins TRBV6-5 to TRBJ2-7, with D uncertain. Trimming took 2 bases from V and 2 from J, leaving 16 bases between them. Germline CDR1 and CDR2: MNHEY and SVGAGI. The CDR3 has 16 residues. CDR3 nucleotides: TGTGCCAGCAGTTACAGGACCCCCTCCTTGGCCTACGAGCAGTACTTC. It specifies CASSYRTPSLAYEQYF.

This clonotype was detected ten times or more. In DNA form, the CDR3 reads TGTGCCAGCAGTTACGGAGCGGGGGACCGTCGTAGGACAGATACGCAGTATTTT. It specifies CASSYGAGDRRRTDTQYF. The chain is built from TRBV6-2 or TRBV6-3 and TRBJ2-3, with TRBD2 matching 8 bases. The V gene end was trimmed by 2 bases and the J gene end by 3 bases; junction bases not matched to a gene: 13. CDR1 and CDR2 (germline): MNHEY, SVGEGT. The CDR3 is 18 amino acids.

Comment on this clonotype: The germline gene is not matched at one end of the junction; a read error may be the cause. The V and J genes are TRBV29-1 and TRBJ2-2; 9 bases line up with TRBD2. The CDR3 has 14 amino acids. Germline V lookup: CDR1 SQVTM, CDR2 ANQGSEA. Written as DNA, the CDR3 is TGCAGCGTTGATTCTAGCGGGGAGTCCGGGGAGCTATTTTTT. It specifies CSVDSSGESGELFF.

The chain employs TRBV7-2 and TRBJ1-5, with no clear D. Germline V gene data show CDR1 as SGHTA and CDR2 as FQGNSA. CDR3 length: 17 amino acids. V was cut by 0 bases and J by 0 bases, with 12 bases left in between. The CDR3 loop is CASSLAASSHSNQPQHF. DNA for the CDR3: TGTGCCAGCAGCTTAGCGGCGTCCTCTCATAGCAATCAGCCCCAGCATTTT.

By frequency in the sample, this clonotype is medium-sized. The gene calls are TRBV6-5 and TRBJ2-1; 8 nucleotides align to TRBD2. The germline CDR1 and CDR2 sequences are MNHEY and SVGAGI. The CDR3 has 15 residues. V dropped 5 bases and J dropped 2; count of bases not matched to a gene: 5. This CDR3 reads CASSLREDAYNEQFF. CDR3 bases: TGTGCCAGCAGTCTGCGGGAGGACGCCTACAATGAGCAGTTCTTC.

This clonotype rates as medium-sized. The rearrangement joins TRBV6-1 to TRBJ2-7; D is perhaps TRBD1 (5 bases). This CDR3 has 14 residues. The germline V and J ends were trimmed by 8 bases and 3 bases, with 17 bases remaining between them. CDR1 is MNHNS and CDR2 is SASEGT in the germline V gene. CDR3: CASEDTSKGYEQYF. The CDR3 nucleotides read TGTGCCAGCGAGGACACATCAAAGGGCTACGAGCAGTACTTC.